This TCR beta chain derives from a study of blood T cell repertoires in COVID-19. Study at large: Samples taken during acute and convalescent COVID-19 were collected in the United States, Italy and Spain. Sources were T cells, B-cell-depleted T cells, or PBMCs; the material itself was cDNA or gDNA.

Original data processing: Amplification from reference gene primers served as the basis for estimated nucleated cell counts. The protocol was immunoSEQ multiplex PCR, while the TCRdb copy is restricted to in-frame clones and leaves out a portion. V and J calls and clone size come straight from that table; D and trimming were deduced from the DNA. The data show 150,000 or so clones, approximately 92% seen once. Patients at the Seattle site were enrolled during active infection and followed longitudinally. The CDR3 contains 15 residues. Germline V lookup: CDR1 KGHDR, CDR2 SFDVKD. V was clipped by 5 bases and J by 3 bases; unmatched bases: 5.

The chain employs TRBV24-1 and TRBJ2-1; TRBD2 aligns across 8 bases. Sequencing was performed on peripheral blood. This receptor was obtained from a man aged 30 to 45 with COVID-19, enrolled during active disease. The CDR3 DNA follows: TGTGCCACCAGTGCCGGGAGGGCCTACTACAATGAGCAGTTCTTC. It translates to CATSAGRAYYNEQFF.